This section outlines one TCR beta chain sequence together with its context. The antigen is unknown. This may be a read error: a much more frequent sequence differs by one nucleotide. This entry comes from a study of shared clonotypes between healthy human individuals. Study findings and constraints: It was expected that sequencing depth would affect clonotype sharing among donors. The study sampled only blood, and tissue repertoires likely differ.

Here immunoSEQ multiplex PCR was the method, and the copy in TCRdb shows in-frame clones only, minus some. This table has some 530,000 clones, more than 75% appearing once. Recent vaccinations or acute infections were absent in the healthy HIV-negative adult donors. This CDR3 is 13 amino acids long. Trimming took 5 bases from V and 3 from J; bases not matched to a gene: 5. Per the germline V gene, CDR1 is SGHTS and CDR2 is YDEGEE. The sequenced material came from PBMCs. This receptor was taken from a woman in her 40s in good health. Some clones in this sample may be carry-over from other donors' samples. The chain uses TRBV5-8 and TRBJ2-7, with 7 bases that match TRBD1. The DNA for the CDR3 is TGTGCCAGCAGTTGGGGACAGTTCTACGAGCAGTACTTC. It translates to CASSWGQFYEQYF.